Here is one T cell receptor beta chain with its context. Antigen specificity is unknown. CDR1 is LGHNA and CDR2 is YSLEER in the germline V gene. The CDR3 length is 14 residues. V lost 4 bases to trimming and J lost 1 base, with 7 bases between them. Terminally differentiated effector memory CD45RA+ cells were excluded from the naive CD8 cells, which were CD45RO-negative and positively selected for CCR7. Those who donated were healthy HIV-negative adults, with no recent acute infections or vaccinations reported. Several immunoSEQ plates received, in even portions, the genomic DNA of each subset. Clones were sequenced by immunoSEQ multiplex PCR, and TCRdb holds only the in-frame ones, with some missing. The sample records roughly 810,000 clones, 95% to 97% being singletons. The data derive from a study of shared clonotypes between healthy human individuals. Study results and caveats: Of the naive CD4 clonotypes, around 5.2% were shared across a handful of donors.

Source material: naive CD8+ T cells sorted from blood. This TCR was sampled from a man in his thirties or forties in good health. The chain combines TRBV4-3 with TRBJ2-2, with D perhaps TRBD2 (5 bases). CDR3 region: CASSLGGNTGELFF. The CDR3 coding sequence is TGCGCCAGCAGCCTCGGAGGGAACACCGGGGAGCTGTTTTTT.